The 25 T cell receptor beta chains presented below share a single source sample, sequenced in a study of molecular identifiers for immune sequencing clone quantification. In TCRdb, the PCR reads were re-called with MiXCR into one record per CDR3 protein. There are about half a million distinct CDR3 sequences in the sample; less than 30% occur only once, and 0.76% lies in the top ten. The sequencing sample was made of naive CD8+ T cells from blood, with Jurkat cell RNA spiked in. Subset denoted: FACS-sorted CD8+CD4-CCR7+CD45RA+ naive T cells. Receptor source: a human donor in good health. Some libraries in this study had Jurkat cell RNA spiked in.

Turning to this clonotype: A read error is possible here, since a much larger clone lies one base away. The chain couples TRBV29-1 to TRBJ2-3; the match to TRBD1 covers 10 bases. Germline V gene lookup returns CDR1 SQVTM and CDR2 ANQGSEA. Trimming at V came to 4 bases and at J to 4 bases, leaving 8 bases not matched to a gene. This CDR3 is 15 amino acids long. DNA of the CDR3: TGCAGCGTTGGCGGCGACAGGGGGCTCTCAGATACGCAGTATTTT. Translation: CSVGGDRGLSDTQYF.

This clonotype was counted ten times or more. The V and J genes are TRBV4-3 and TRBJ1-1; D is ambiguous. Germline CDR1 reads LGHNA; CDR2 reads YSLEER. This CDR3 is 14 amino acids long. V was pared by 1 base and J by 1 base, with 7 bases between. The chain's CDR3 is CASSQGGPNTEAFF. The CDR3 DNA sequence: TGCGCCAGCAGCCAAGGGGGTCCGAACACTGAAGCTTTCTTT.

Ten or more counts support this clonotype. V gene TRBV13 combines with J gene TRBJ2-2, with D uncertain. CDR3 length equals 14 residues. Germline values: CDR1 PRHDT, CDR2 FYEKMQ (reference sequence). V was trimmed by 2 bases and J by 0 bases, leaving 4 bases between them. The CDR3 sequence: CASSLTANTGELFF. As DNA, the CDR3 is TGTGCCAGCAGCTTAACAGCGAACACCGGGGAGCTGTTTTTT.

The rearrangement links TRBV12-3 or TRBV12-4 to TRBJ1-1; D call uncertain. CDR3 length equals 13 residues. Trimming cost V 4 bases and J 1 base, with 7 bases left between them. CDR3 nucleotide sequence: TGTGCCAGCAGTTGGTCACAGAACACTGAAGCTTTCTTT. Amino acid sequence: CASSWSQNTEAFF.

The sample holds a few counts of this clonotype. The rearrangement joins TRBV6-1 to TRBJ2-3, with D hard to call. Deletions cut 1 base from V and 4 bases from J, with 9 bases between. CDR1 and CDR2 (germline): MNHNS, SASEGT. The CDR3 is 14 residues long. The CDR3 reads CASSEVEGPDTQYF. The CDR3 DNA is TGTGCCAGCAGTGAAGTTGAAGGTCCAGATACGCAGTATTTT.

This clonotype has only a few counts. A much larger clone lies a single base off, so this may be a read error. This sequence joins TRBV28 and TRBJ1-1; D possibly corresponds to TRBD1 (5 bases). CDR3 size: 12 residues. Germline lookup yields CDR1 MDHEN and CDR2 SYDVKM. This CDR3 reads CASSLWDTEAYF. The CDR3 region has the DNA TGTGCCAGCAGTTTATGGGACACTGAAGCTTACTTT.

This clonotype showed up many times. The chain has TRBV18 and TRBJ1-4; weak D call: TRBD1 (5 bases). The CDR3 is 13 residues long. Per the germline V gene, CDR1 is KGHSH and CDR2 is LQKENI. V shed 2 bases and J shed 4 bases, with 5 bases lying between them. The CDR3 is CASSPGGNEKLFF. CDR3 DNA: TGTGCCAGCTCACCAGGGGGTAATGAAAAACTGTTTTTT.

The genes are TRBV7-2 and TRBJ2-1; a weak D match, TRBD2 (6 bases). CDR3 size: 15 residues. V was shortened by 5 bases and J by 6 bases, with 17 bases between the two germline ends. CDR1 SGHTA and CDR2 FQGNSA come from the germline V gene. The CDR3 protein is CASSPTCGALNEQFF. The DNA for the CDR3 is TGTGCCAGCAGCCCGACTTGCGGGGCCCTCAATGAGCAGTTCTTC.

The chain carries TRBV4-1 and TRBJ2-7; the D call may be TRBD1 or TRBD2 (5 bases each). V was shortened by 2 bases and J by 3 bases, with 17 bases between the two germline ends. The germline V gene has CDR1 MGHRA and CDR2 YSYEKL. The CDR3 has 16 residues. The CDR3 sequence: CASSQFGAEGFYEQYF. CDR3 nucleotides: TGCGCCAGCAGCCAATTCGGGGCGGAAGGATTCTACGAGCAGTACTTC.

A few counts support this clonotype. This chain joins TRBV28 and TRBJ1-5; D unresolved. The V gene's germline CDR1 is MDHEN and CDR2 SYDVKM. V lost 3 bases and J lost 4, with 10 bases in between. CDR3 length: 14 amino acids. As DNA, the CDR3 is TGTGCCAGCAGTTTTTCGGTTACAAATCAGCCCCAGCATTTT. This codes for CASSFSVTNQPQHF.

Comments on this clonotype: Since a much larger clone is just one base distant, this may be a read error. CDR3 sequence: CASSRTRDTDTQYF. CDR3 DNA sequence: TGTGCCAGCAGCCGGACTAGGGACACAGATACGCAGTATTTT. V is TRBV7-6 and J is TRBJ2-3; 7 nucleotides agree with TRBD2. J gave up 2 bases and V 5 bases, and 4 bases lay outside the gene matches. The germline CDR1 and CDR2 sequences are SGHVS and FNYEAQ. The CDR3 is made up of 14 amino acids.

The chain combines TRBV4-3 with TRBJ1-4; unclear D gene. This CDR3 has 17 residues. V lost 2 bases to trimming and J lost 0 bases, with 13 bases between them. CDR1 LGHNA and CDR2 YSLEER come from the germline V gene. In DNA, the CDR3 is TGCGCCAGCAGCCAAACCGTCCACCGTGCAACTAATGAAAAACTGTTTTTT. The encoded protein is CASSQTVHRATNEKLFF.

The chain has TRBV7-6 and TRBJ2-7; D gene uncertain. The V gene's germline CDR1 is SGHVS and CDR2 FNYEAQ. V gave up 1 base and J gave up 5 bases, with 9 bases separating them. This CDR3 is built from 13 residues. The CDR3: CASSLDPFNEQYF. The DNA of the CDR3 is TGTGCCAGCAGCTTAGACCCCTTCAACGAGCAGTACTTC. The whole variable domain, remainder taken from reference TRBV7-6 and TRBJ2-7, is GAGVSQSPRYKVTKRGQDVALRCDPISGHVSLYWYRQALGQGPEFLTYFNYEAQQDKSGLPNDRFSAERPEGSISTLTIQRTEQRDSAMYRCASSLDPFNEQYFGPGTRLTVT.

J is TRBJ1-2 and V is TRBV20-1; D not resolved. Germline lookup yields CDR1 DFQATT and CDR2 SNEGSKA (reference sequence). Trimming pared 6 bases from V and 2 bases from J, leaving 16 bases between. This CDR3 has 14 residues. CDR3 coding DNA: TGCAGTGCCAAAGGACGGAATATAAACTATGGCTACACCTTC. It specifies CSAKGRNINYGYTF.

This clonotype turned up a few times. J is TRBJ2-2 and V is TRBV19; D ambiguous. This CDR3 contains 15 residues. V shed 5 bases and J shed 4 bases, with 14 bases lying between them. CDR1 is LNHDA and CDR2 is SQIVND in the germline V gene (reference sequence). The CDR3 region has the DNA TGTGCCAGTAGTCGTTCAGGCGGTAGCACCGGGGAGCTGTTTTTT. The encoded protein is CASSRSGGSTGELFF.

This clonotype was detected a few times. This chain links TRBV13 with TRBJ2-7, with 9 bases identical to TRBD2. After removal of 5 bases from V and 3 bases from J, the junction contained 5 bases not matched to a gene. CDR3 length: 14 amino acids. The germline gives CDR1 PRHDT, CDR2 FYEKMQ (reference sequence). CDR3 residues: CASSPFSGSYEQYF. The CDR3 DNA reads as TGTGCCAGCAGCCCTTTTAGCGGGAGCTACGAGCAGTACTTC. The entire variable domain, with the rest obtained from reference TRBV13 and TRBJ2-7, is as follows: AAGVIQSPRHLIKEKRETATLKCYPIPRHDTVYWYQQGPGQDPQFLISFYEKMQSDKGSIPDRFSAQQFSDYHSELNMSSLELGDSALYFCASSPFSGSYEQYFGPGTRLTVT.

This clonotype has a count of ten or more. The chain has TRBV20-1 and TRBJ2-7; 8 nucleotides match TRBD1. After removal of 3 bases from V and 3 bases from J, the junction contained 7 bases not matched to a gene. The germline gives CDR1 DFQATT, CDR2 SNEGSKA (reference sequence). This CDR3 contains 14 residues. CDR3 sequence reads: CSARARTGLYEQYF. CDR3 DNA: TGCAGTGCTAGGGCCCGGACAGGGCTCTACGAGCAGTACTTC.

This clonotype was recorded many times. The chain uses TRBV28 and TRBJ2-5, with D unclear. The CDR3 contains 14 residues. V dropped 6 bases and J dropped 3 bases, with 14 bases sitting between them. Per germline, CDR1 MDHEN and CDR2 SYDVKM. CDR3 coding DNA: TGTGCCAGCAGCCCCTGGGATCCAAAAGAGACCCAGTACTTC. The encoded protein is CASSPWDPKETQYF.

This clonotype was seen just once. The junction and the germline gene differ at one end; a read error may be behind it. The rearrangement joins TRBV7-8 to TRBJ2-3; 10 bases line up with TRBD2. The CDR3 length is 17 residues. Germline-derived CDR1 and CDR2 are SGHVS and FQNEAQ. Here the CDR3 reads CASGLDPHSGGPDTQYF. The CDR3 bases are TGTGCCAGCGGCTTAGACCCTCATAGCGGGGGGCCCGATACGCAGTATTTT.

This clonotype has only a few counts. The V call is TRBV19, the J call TRBJ1-1; D gene uncertain. The CDR3 covers 12 residues. Germline CDR1 is LNHDA and CDR2 is SQIVND (reference sequence). Trimming shortened V by 8 bases and J by 7 bases, and 14 bases separated the two germline ends. The CDR3 loop reads CASGMWGNEAFF. CDR3 DNA: TGTGCCAGTGGGATGTGGGGAAATGAAGCTTTCTTT.

The genes are TRBV12-3 or TRBV12-4 and TRBJ2-1; 10 bases line up with TRBD2. The J segment lost 6 bases and the V segment lost 6 bases, leaving 14 bases of the junction unmatched. This CDR3 comprises 17 residues. CDR3 DNA: TGTGCCAGCAGCCTAAGGGCTGCTAGCGGGAGTGGCAATGAGCAGTTCTTC. This encodes CASSLRAASGSGNEQFF.

Regarding this clonotype: It may be a read error: a sequence one base away is much more abundant. This chain uses TRBV5-6 with TRBJ2-7, with TRBD1 identical over 8 bases. V dropped 1 base and J dropped 4; count of bases not matched to a gene: 4. Germline V gene sequence: CDR1 SGHDT, CDR2 YYEEEE. The CDR3 sequence is 14 residues long. CDR3 in DNA: TGTGCCAGCAGCTTGTGGGGACAGGAGTACGAGCAGTACTTC. Encoded protein: CASSLWGQEYEQYF.

The CDR3 spells CSARTSSVFYTGELFF. CDR3 sequence (DNA): TGCAGCGCTCGGACTAGTTCCGTATTTTACACCGGGGAGCTGTTTTTT. This chain connects TRBV29-1 to TRBJ2-2; 7 positions agree with TRBD2. The CDR3 consists of 16 residues. Looked up from germline, CDR1 is SQVTM and CDR2 is ANQGSEA. J was trimmed by 3 bases and V by 7 bases; bases with no gene match: 14.

This clonotype has a count of ten or more. The V and J genes are TRBV29-1 and TRBJ2-3; D ambiguous. V was shortened by 4 bases and J by 2 bases, with 7 bases between the two germline ends. Germline V gene data show CDR1 as SQVTM and CDR2 as ANQGSEA. This CDR3 contains 12 residues. In DNA form, the CDR3 reads TGCAGCGTTGTTTACTACACAGATACGCAGTATTTT. This sequence encodes CSVVYYTDTQYF.

Concerning this clonotype itself: Just one base apart from a much larger clone, this may be a read error. The chain carries TRBV4-3 and TRBJ1-1; D gene uncertain. The CDR3 extends over 13 amino acids. The V gene's germline CDR1 is LGHNA and CDR2 YSLEER. V gave up 4 bases and J gave up 3 bases, with 9 bases separating them. The CDR3 sequence is CASSLSVDTEAFF. The CDR3 nucleotides read TGCGCCAGCAGCCTCTCGGTGGACACTGAAGCTTTCTTT.